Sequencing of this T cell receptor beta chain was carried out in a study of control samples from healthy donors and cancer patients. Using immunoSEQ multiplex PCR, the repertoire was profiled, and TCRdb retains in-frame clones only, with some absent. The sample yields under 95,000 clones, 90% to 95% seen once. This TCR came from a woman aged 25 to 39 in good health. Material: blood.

The CDR3 sequence is CASKNGVRTQYF. The DNA of the CDR3 is TGTGCCAGCAAGAACGGGGTACGGACCCAGTACTTC. The V call is TRBV2, the J call TRBJ2-5, with a possible D match to TRBD2 (5 bases). Germline V gives CDR1 SNHLY, CDR2 FYNNEI. The CDR3 covers 12 residues. V lost 7 bases and J 7 bases, leaving 13 bases between the germline ends.